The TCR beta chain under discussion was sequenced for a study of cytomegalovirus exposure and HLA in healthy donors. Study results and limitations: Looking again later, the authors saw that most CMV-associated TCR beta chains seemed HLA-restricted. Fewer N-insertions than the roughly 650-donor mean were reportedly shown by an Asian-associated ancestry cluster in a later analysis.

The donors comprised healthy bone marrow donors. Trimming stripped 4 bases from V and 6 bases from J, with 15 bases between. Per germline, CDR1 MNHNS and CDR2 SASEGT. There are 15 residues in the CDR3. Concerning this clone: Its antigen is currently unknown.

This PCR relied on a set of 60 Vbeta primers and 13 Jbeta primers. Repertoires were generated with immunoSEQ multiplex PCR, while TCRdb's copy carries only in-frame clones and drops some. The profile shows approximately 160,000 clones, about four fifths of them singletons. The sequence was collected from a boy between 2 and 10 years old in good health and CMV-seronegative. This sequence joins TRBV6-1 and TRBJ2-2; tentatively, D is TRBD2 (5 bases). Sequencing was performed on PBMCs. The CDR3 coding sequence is TGTGCCAGCAGTGCGCCTAGCAATCTGCCCGGGGAGCTGTTTTTT. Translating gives CASSAPSNLPGELFF.